This T cell receptor beta chain comes out of a study of blood T cell repertoires in COVID-19. About the study: COVID-19 samples from acute and convalescent phases originated in the United States, Italy and Spain. The analysed material was cDNA or gDNA that came from T cells, B-cell-depleted T cells, or PBMCs.

In the authors' methods: For nucleated cells, counts were estimated from reference gene primer amplification. Data came from immunoSEQ multiplex PCR; TCRdb stores just in-frame clones and leaves some out. V and J calls plus clone size are reproduced from that table; the DNA served to infer D and trimming. Altogether fewer than 50,000 clones are present, 76% being singletons, with the ten largest covering around a quarter. The CDR3 is 15 amino acids. The V segment lost 4 bases and the J segment 4 bases; nucleotides outside the gene matches: 9. CDR1 is SNHLY and CDR2 is FYNNEI in the germline V gene. The chain combines TRBV2 with TRBJ1-2; 7 bases fit TRBD1. Sequencing was performed on peripheral blood. The sequence derives from an older man with acute or convalescent COVID-19. The CDR3 DNA follows: TGTGCCAGCAGTGTACAGGGAACAGGGGCCTATGGCTACACCTTC. It is translated as CASSVQGTGAYGYTF.